These T cell receptor beta chains were read from a single sample in a study of blood T cells in healthy people across ages. Each CDR3 protein is one row after TCRdb ran MiXCR on the 5' RACE reads. The sample holds hundreds of thousands of distinct CDR3 sequences, 45% to 65% seen once. Sequenced material: blood. The source is a man in his 60s in good health. Both conserved end residues are trimmed from each CDR3.

cdr3_aa j_call cdr3_length v_call
SAKRHGWNYGYT TRBJ1-2 12 TRBV20-1
ASSPNPPNTGELF TRBJ2-2 13 TRBV18
SVEDYGYT TRBJ1-2 8 TRBV29-1
SAGQGGFEQY TRBJ2-7 10 TRBV20-1
SARDPSAASGGNNEQF TRBJ2-1 16 TRBV20-1
ASSGQGGDEQY TRBJ2-7 11 TRBV5-1
AGTSGGEGDTRY TRBJ2-3 12 TRBV6-1
ASSLSGGYNEQY TRBJ2-7 12 TRBV12-3/TRBV12-4
SARATTYEQY TRBJ2-7 10 TRBV20-1
ASSQDGVGIDEQF TRBJ2-1 13 TRBV4-2
AISDEGRGDTQY TRBJ2-3 12 TRBV10-3
AISDGTGASYEQY - 13 TRBV10-3
ASSQQTSGGSYEQY TRBJ2-7 14 TRBV12-3/TRBV12-4
ASSLLSTNEKLF TRBJ1-4 12 TRBV5-1
ASSQGGQRYEKLF TRBJ1-4 13 TRBV4-2
ASSPHGGETQY TRBJ2-5 11 TRBV5-1
ASSITGSSTDTQY TRBJ2-3 13 TRBV7-9
ASSPDRGTGELF TRBJ2-2 12 TRBV6-5
ASSFSRGDTQY TRBJ2-3 11 TRBV12-3/TRBV12-4
SAPLGPGANVLT TRBJ2-6 12 TRBV20-1
ASSFLGGGQF TRBJ2-1 10 TRBV12-3/TRBV12-4
ASTPAATNEKLF TRBJ1-4 12 TRBV7-2
ASSESQGHQETQY TRBJ2-5 13 TRBV6-1
ASRSTGRETQY TRBJ2-5 11 TRBV12-3/TRBV12-4
SAPPRGGADTQY TRBJ2-3 12 TRBV20-1
ASRTGTAQETQY TRBJ2-5 12 TRBV3-1
ASSGRSGDNNEQF TRBJ2-1 13 TRBV6-2/TRBV6-3
ASSPGQGIETQF TRBJ2-1 12 TRBV18
SARAADGRYEQY TRBJ2-7 12 TRBV20-1
ASSLIRGATETF TRBJ1-1 12 TRBV5-6
ASRRTGTGGNEQY TRBJ2-7 13 TRBV12-3/TRBV12-4
SARKGTGGDGATNEKLF TRBJ1-4 17 TRBV20-1
ATRRQGGETGQPQH TRBJ1-5 14 TRBV24-1
ASSQTPVGTQY TRBJ2-5 11 TRBV12-3/TRBV12-4
ATSDRTEAGENTEAF TRBJ1-1 15 TRBV24-1